These 32 T cell receptor beta chains share one sample of origin, sequenced in a study of CD8 T cells in Susac syndrome. With random hexamers, reverse transcription was performed on 0.5 to 1 ug of RNA. TCRdb reanalysed the immunoSEQ multiplex PCR reads using MiXCR and keeps one entry per CDR3 protein. Of around 120,000 distinct CDR3 sequences listed, 93% are singletons. The sequenced material came from CD4+ T cells from PBMCs. All receptors derive from a human donor with multiple sclerosis.

CDR3 sequence reads: CASSPRDREAFF. DNA for the CDR3: TGTGCCAGCAGTCCTAGGGACAGGGAAGCTTTCTTT. The chain combines TRBV12-3 or TRBV12-4 with TRBJ1-1; 8 nucleotides line up with TRBD1. The CDR3 has 12 residues. The J segment lost 8 bases and the V segment lost 5 bases, leaving 4 bases of the junction unmatched.

The rearrangement uses TRBV2 and TRBJ1-1, with a weak D call TRBD1 (5 bases). V was shortened by 6 bases and J by 6 bases, with 8 bases between the two germline ends. Looked up from germline, CDR1 is SNHLY and CDR2 is FYNNEI. The CDR3 spans 11 residues. CDR3 sequence (DNA): TGTGCCAGCAGAGACAGCCCTGAAGCTTTCTTT. This codes for CASRDSPEAFF. The variable domain in full, completed from reference TRBV2 and TRBJ1-1, reads EPEVTQTPSHQVTQMGQEVILRCVPISNHLYFYWYRQILGQKVEFLVSFYNNEISEKSEIFDDQFSVERPDGSNFTLKIRSTKLEDSAMYFCASRDSPEAFFGQGTRLTVV.

This chain links TRBV3-1 with TRBJ1-3; D is undetermined. The CDR3 totals 15 residues. The germline gives CDR1 LGHDT, CDR2 YNNKEL (reference sequence). V lost 0 bases, J lost 4 bases, and 10 bases lay in between. The CDR3 bases are TGTGCCAGCAGCCAAGATCTACTCAGGGGAAACACCATATATTTT. It specifies CASSQDLLRGNTIYF.

This chain links TRBV19 with TRBJ2-7; D might be TRBD2 (7 bases). The V end lost 7 bases, the J end lost 3 bases, and 22 bases lay between the germline ends. From germline, CDR1 is LNHDA and CDR2 SQIVND (reference sequence). The CDR3 covers 16 residues. CDR3 amino acids: CASTLGGGPGGYEQYF. The CDR3 region has the DNA TGTGCCAGTACCCTGGGAGGGGGGCCCGGCGGCTACGAGCAGTACTTC.

The chain is built from TRBV6-4 and TRBJ1-2; D gene uncertain. The CDR3 totals 11 residues. The germline CDR1 and CDR2 sequences are MRHNA and SNTAGT. The ends were cut back, 4 bases at V and 8 bases at J, with 8 bases in the middle. This CDR3 is CASSGRRGYTF. The CDR3, as DNA: TGTGCCAGCAGTGGTCGTAGGGGCTACACCTTC.

J is TRBJ1-6 and V is TRBV27; 10 positions match TRBD1. This CDR3 comprises 15 residues. Germline lookup yields CDR1 MNHEY and CDR2 SMNVEV (reference sequence). V lost 3 bases and J lost 9; bases outside the gene matches: 5. The chain's CDR3 is CASSLVGTGASPLHF. CDR3 nucleotides: TGTGCCAGCAGTTTGGTGGGGACAGGGGCTTCACCCCTCCACTTT.

This chain links TRBV30 with TRBJ1-6; D uncertain. This CDR3 has 10 amino acids. CDR1 GTSNPN and CDR2 SVGIG come from the germline V gene (reference sequence). The V end lost 1 base, the J end lost 14 bases, and 6 bases lay between the germline ends. The chain's CDR3 is CAWSDWSLHF. The CDR3 DNA follows: TGTGCCTGGAGTGACTGGTCCCTCCACTTT.

The chain employs TRBV6-5 and TRBJ1-4; unclear D gene. The CDR3 runs 15 residues. Between the trimmed V and J ends, which lost 3 bases and 8 bases, there was a span of 16 bases. Germline V gene lookup returns CDR1 MNHEY and CDR2 SVGAGI. The DNA for the CDR3 is TGTGCCAGCAGTTATTACGGACGGCGTCCGGAAAAACTGTTTTTT. Protein product: CASSYYGRRPEKLFF.

The CDR3: CASSRWTSAYWGYTF. CDR3 bases: TGTGCCAGCAGCAGATGGACGTCTGCTTACTGGGGCTACACCTTC. The chain links TRBV11-2 to TRBJ1-2, with no clear D. The ends were cut back, 5 bases at V and 8 bases at J, with 21 bases in the middle. Germline CDR1 SGHAT, CDR2 FQNNGV. This CDR3 region has 15 residues. The full variable domain, with the rest looked up from reference TRBV11-2 and TRBJ1-2, is EAGVAQSPRYKIIEKRQSVAFWCNPISGHATLYWYQQILGQGPKLLIQFQNNGVVDDSQLPKDRFSAERLKGVDSTLKIQPAKLEDSAVYLCASSRWTSAYWGYTFGSGTRLTVV.

CDR3 sequence: CASSPSWTGGIDTQYF. CDR3 in DNA: TGTGCCAGCAGCCCTAGCTGGACAGGGGGCATAGATACGCAGTATTTT. The gene calls are TRBV3-1 and TRBJ2-3, with 11 positions matching TRBD1. V shed 4 bases and J 5 bases; nucleotides not matched to a gene: 8. CDR3 length: 16 amino acids. Germline CDR1 LGHDT, CDR2 YNNKEL (reference sequence).

The chain carries TRBV4-3 and TRBJ2-1; D unresolved. Trimming took off 0 bases at V and 1 base at J, with 10 bases between the two ends. The CDR3 loop spans 16 amino acids. Germline V gene lookup returns CDR1 LGHNA and CDR2 YSLEER. The CDR3: CASSQDVSNSYNEQFF. CDR3 coding DNA: TGCGCCAGCAGCCAAGATGTAAGCAATTCCTACAATGAGCAGTTCTTC.

The chain employs TRBV2 and TRBJ1-2; D remains ambiguous. In germline, CDR1 is SNHLY, CDR2 FYNNEI. V lost 0 bases, J lost 2 bases, and 7 bases lay in between. The CDR3 has 14 amino acids. CDR3 coding DNA: TGTGCCAGCAGTGAAGCCGACAAGAACTATGGCTACACCTTC. Protein: CASSEADKNYGYTF.

The V call is TRBV12-3 or TRBV12-4, the J call TRBJ1-5, with no clear D. V lost 7 bases to trimming and J lost 12 bases, with 16 bases between them. The CDR3 loop spans 12 amino acids. This chain's CDR3 is CASTETGRVQHF. DNA of the CDR3: TGTGCCAGCACCGAGACGGGCCGGGTCCAGCATTTT.

This clonotype is a singleton in its sample. The J gene is TRBJ1-4, the V gene TRBV6-1; 9 bases align to TRBD1. CDR3 length: 17 amino acids. Germline V lookup: CDR1 MNHNS, CDR2 SASEGT. V lost 6 bases and J lost 7; bases outside the gene matches: 15. CDR3 sequence reads: CASRHTAPGTGTEKLFF. CDR3 sequence (DNA): TGTGCCAGCAGACATACTGCCCCCGGGACAGGGACTGAAAAACTGTTTTTT.

The V and J genes are TRBV29-1 and TRBJ1-2, with 9 bases matching TRBD1. Germline V gene data show CDR1 as SQVTM and CDR2 as ANQGSEA. Unmatched junction bases numbered 8, after V lost 3 bases and J lost 0 bases. The CDR3 has 16 residues. CDR3 residues: CSVDASTGGTNYGYTF. For the CDR3, the DNA is TGCAGCGTTGATGCTTCGACAGGGGGGACTAACTATGGCTACACCTTC. Combining the CDR3 with reference TRBV29-1 and TRBJ1-2 gives the whole variable domain SAVISQKPSRDICQRGTSLTIQCQVDSQVTMMFWYRQQPGQSLTLIATANQGSEATYESGFVIDKFPISRPNLTFSTLTVSNMSPEDSSIYLCSVDASTGGTNYGYTFGSGTRLTVV.

The chain is built from TRBV30 and TRBJ1-2; possibly TRBD1 for D (6 bases). This CDR3 region has 11 residues. V dropped 8 bases and J dropped 8 bases, with 15 bases sitting between them. Germline lookup yields CDR1 GTSNPN and CDR2 SVGIG (reference sequence). The CDR3 is CALGGPWGYTF. In DNA, the CDR3 is TGTGCCCTTGGGGGGCCGTGGGGCTACACCTTC.

This clonotype was picked up a small number of times. CDR3 DNA: TGTGCCAGCAGTTATGGGGGGACCAGCCTGGGGGAGCAGTACTTC. Its translation: CASSYGGTSLGEQYF. The V gene is TRBV6-6, the J gene TRBJ2-7, with D possibly matching TRBD2 (6 bases). Germline V CDR1 and CDR2: MNHNY, SVGAGI (reference sequence). The CDR3 runs to 15 residues. V was cut by 3 bases and J by 7 bases, with 19 bases left in between.

This sequence joins TRBV30 and TRBJ2-4; D gene ambiguous. CDR3 length: 13 amino acids. V lost 2 bases, J lost 0 bases, and 5 bases lay in between. CDR1 and CDR2 from the germline V gene are GTSNPN and SVGIG (reference sequence). This chain's CDR3 is CAWSSIAKNIQYF. DNA for the CDR3: TGTGCCTGGAGTAGTATAGCCAAAAACATTCAGTACTTC.

The chain links TRBV10-3 to TRBJ2-5; D is tentatively TRBD1 or TRBD2 (7 bases each). The CDR3 is 14 residues long. CDR1 ENHRY and CDR2 SYGVKD come from the germline V gene. Trimming pared 3 bases from V and 5 bases from J, leaving 13 bases between. CDR3 amino acids: CAISEQGREETQYF. CDR3 DNA sequence: TGTGCCATCAGTGAACAGGGGAGGGAGGAGACCCAGTACTTC.

V and J are TRBV30 and TRBJ1-1, with D hard to call. Per germline, CDR1 GTSNPN and CDR2 SVGIG (reference sequence). V was clipped by 0 bases and J by 1 base, with 9 bases between them. The CDR3 contains 14 residues. The CDR3 here is CAWSVRSGNTEAFF. The CDR3 DNA reads TGTGCCTGGAGTGTTCGATCGGGGAACACTGAAGCTTTCTTT.

This chain joins TRBV3-1 and TRBJ2-7; a weak D match, TRBD2 (7 bases). The CDR3 spans 16 residues. Germline V gene data show CDR1 as LGHDT and CDR2 as YNNKEL (reference sequence). V lost 3 bases to trimming and J lost 2 bases, with 17 bases between them. The CDR3 DNA reads TGTGCCAGCAGCCATTTGAGGCGGGGGCCGCCCTACGAGCAGTACTTC. Translation gives CASSHLRRGPPYEQYF.

The chain combines TRBV6-5 with TRBJ1-6, with TRBD1 matching 8 bases. V shed 5 bases, J shed 8 bases, and the junction held 8 bases outside the gene matches. This CDR3 is built from 15 residues. Germline assignment: CDR1 MNHEY and CDR2 SVGAGI. In DNA, the CDR3 is TGTGCCAGCAGTCCTCTGGGACAGGCGGATTCACCCCTCCACTTT. It translates to CASSPLGQADSPLHF.

This sequence joins TRBV6-1 and TRBJ1-2; weak D call: TRBD1 (5 bases). This CDR3 is built from 13 residues. Trimming stripped 2 bases from V and 8 bases from J, with 12 bases between. Germline CDR1 and CDR2: MNHNS and SASEGT. The CDR3 DNA sequence: TGTGCCAGCAGTGAACCGGGGGTGCGGGGCTACACCTTC. It is translated as CASSEPGVRGYTF.

V gene TRBV20-1 combines with J gene TRBJ2-7; D is undetermined. Trimming stripped 1 base from V and 4 bases from J, with 8 bases between. The CDR3 contains 12 residues. CDR1 and CDR2 from the germline V gene are DFQATT and SNEGSKA (reference sequence). The CDR3 region is CSARVMDYEQYF. In nucleotides, the CDR3 is TGCAGTGCTAGAGTAATGGATTACGAGCAGTACTTC.

The chain employs TRBV20-1 and TRBJ1-2, with a weak D call TRBD1 (5 bases). V was shortened by 3 bases and J by 4 bases, with 12 bases between the two germline ends. CDR1 DFQATT and CDR2 SNEGSKA come from the germline V gene (reference sequence). The CDR3 spans 13 residues. CDR3 region: CSASDSGTYGYTF. The CDR3 DNA is TGCAGTGCTAGCGACAGTGGGACCTATGGCTACACCTTC.

The J gene is TRBJ1-2, the V gene TRBV19; TRBD1 matches 10 bases. CDR1 and CDR2 (germline): LNHDA, SQIVND (reference sequence). CDR3 length: 15 residues. Unmatched junction bases numbered 13, after V lost 7 bases and J lost 8 bases. This chain's CDR3 is CASTDARTGGLGYTF. CDR3 bases: TGTGCCAGTACCGACGCTAGGACAGGGGGTTTAGGCTACACCTTC.

V usage is TRBV5-1 and J usage is TRBJ1-5, with a weak D call TRBD1 (6 bases). Germline loops: CDR1 SGHRS, CDR2 YFSETQ. Trimming left V 4 bases short and J 3 bases short, with 17 bases between. This CDR3 contains 16 residues. CDR3 coding DNA: TGCGCCAGCAGCCGGGGCCCTACAGGGATCAATCAGCCCCAGCATTTT. Amino acid sequence: CASSRGPTGINQPQHF.

CDR3 loop: CSGSQTMYNEQFF. DNA for the CDR3: TGCAGTGGGAGTCAAACCATGTACAATGAGCAGTTCTTC. The chain is built from TRBV20-1 and TRBJ2-1; D unclear. This CDR3 has 13 residues. Deletions cut 7 bases from V and 4 bases from J, with 14 bases between. Germline values: CDR1 DFQATT, CDR2 SNEGSKA (reference sequence).

The rearrangement links TRBV20-1 to TRBJ2-5; the match to TRBD2 covers 7 bases. Trimming cost V 4 bases and J 2 bases; bases outside gene matches: 7. CDR1 and CDR2 from the germline V gene are DFQATT and SNEGSKA (reference sequence). The length of the CDR3 is 14 residues. CDR3 in DNA: TGCAGTGCTACCTCTTTCGGGGGGCAAGAGACCCAGTACTTC. It encodes CSATSFGGQETQYF.

The chain joins TRBV5-1 to TRBJ2-7; D is uncertain. The CDR3 is 14 residues long. Trimming stripped 0 bases from V and 2 bases from J, with 9 bases between. Per germline, CDR1 SGHRS and CDR2 YFSETQ. The CDR3 is CASSLVYRPYEQYF. Written as DNA, the CDR3 is TGCGCCAGCAGCTTGGTCTACAGACCCTACGAGCAGTACTTC.

CDR3 sequence reads: CASSLGWETQYF. The CDR3 DNA reads as TGTGCCAGCAGTTTGGGCTGGGAGACCCAGTACTTC. The V call is TRBV6-2 or TRBV6-3, the J call TRBJ2-5; D is uncertain. This CDR3 contains 12 residues. Germline values: CDR1 MNHEY, CDR2 SVGEGT. V was pared by 4 bases and J by 5 bases, with 8 bases between.

The rearrangement links TRBV5-1 to TRBJ1-1; 7 nucleotides align to TRBD1. The germline V gene has CDR1 SGHRS and CDR2 YFSETQ. This CDR3 is built from 15 residues. With V trimmed by 4 bases and J by 4 bases, 10 bases remained unmatched. The CDR3 loop reads CASSGSGQTGTEAFF. The CDR3 DNA reads as TGCGCCAGCAGCGGTTCGGGACAGACTGGCACTGAAGCTTTCTTT.